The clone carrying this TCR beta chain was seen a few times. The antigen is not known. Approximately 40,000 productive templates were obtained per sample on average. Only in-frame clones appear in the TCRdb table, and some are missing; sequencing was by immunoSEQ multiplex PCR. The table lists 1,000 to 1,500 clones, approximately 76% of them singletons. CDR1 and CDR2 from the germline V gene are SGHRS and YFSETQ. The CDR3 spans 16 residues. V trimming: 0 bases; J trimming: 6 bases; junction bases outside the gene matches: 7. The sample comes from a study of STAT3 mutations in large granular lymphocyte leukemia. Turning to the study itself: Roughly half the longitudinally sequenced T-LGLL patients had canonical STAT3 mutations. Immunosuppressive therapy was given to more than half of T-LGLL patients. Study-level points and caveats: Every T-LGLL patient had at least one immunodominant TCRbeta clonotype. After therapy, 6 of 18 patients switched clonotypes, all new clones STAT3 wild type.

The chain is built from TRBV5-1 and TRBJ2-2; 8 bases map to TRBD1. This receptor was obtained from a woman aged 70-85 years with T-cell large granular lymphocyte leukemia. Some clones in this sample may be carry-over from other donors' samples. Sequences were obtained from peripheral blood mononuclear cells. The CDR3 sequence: CASSLVIRGRAGELFF. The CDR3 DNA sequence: TGCGCCAGCAGCTTGGTCATCAGGGGGCGCGCCGGGGAGCTGTTTTTT.